This is a list of T cell receptor beta chains from one sample in a study of cytomegalovirus exposure and HLA in healthy donors. Sequenced by immunoSEQ multiplex PCR; TCRdb stores in-frame clones only, minus some. The sample shows about 160,000 clones, around 88% of them seen only once. Sequenced material: PBMCs. Source of these receptors: a woman in her late teens or twenties in good health and CMV-seronegative. Both conserved end residues are part of each CDR3. D genes are given only for firm matches. Rows give clone size only sometimes, using once, few, many, or a class for an expanded clone.

V gene	D gene	J gene	clone size	CDR3 protein	CDR3 DNA
TRBV5-4	NA	TRBJ1-1	NA	CASSLAGGRKTEAFF	TGTGCCAGCAGCTTGGCGGGGGGGAGGAAAACTGAAGCTTTCTTT
TRBV25-1	TRBD1	TRBJ1-6	once	CASLDRVGNSPLHF	TGTGCCAGTTTGGACAGGGTGGGTAATTCACCCCTCCACTTT
TRBV18	NA	TRBJ2-3	NA	CASSPWEGLYTSTDTQYF	TGTGCCAGCTCACCCTGGGAAGGACTATACACTAGCACAGATACGCAGTATTTT
TRBV6-1	NA	TRBJ2-3	NA	CASSEAAGSYTDTQYF	TGTGCCAGCAGTGAAGCCGCGGGCAGTTACACAGATACGCAGTATTTT
TRBV15	NA	TRBJ2-7	once	CATSPRPGHEQYF	TGTGCCACCAGCCCCCGGCCAGGCCACGAGCAGTACTTC
TRBV4-2	NA	TRBJ1-5	NA	CASSQDINRGNQPQHF	TGTGCCAGCAGCCAAGATATTAACAGGGGCAATCAGCCCCAGCATTTT
TRBV5-1	TRBD1	TRBJ1-1	NA	CASSTGGTEAFF	TGCGCCAGCAGTACAGGGGGCACTGAAGCTTTCTTT
TRBV4-1	TRBD2	TRBJ2-5	NA	CASSEGPLAGEETQYF	TGCGCCAGCTCCGAAGGCCCCCTAGCGGGGGAAGAGACCCAGTACTTC
TRBV9	TRBD2	TRBJ2-3	NA	CASTGTSGTDTQYF	TGTGCCAGCACCGGGACTAGCGGCACAGATACGCAGTATTTT
TRBV7-2	TRBD2	TRBJ2-7	NA	CASSISGGGIYEQYF	TGTGCCAGCAGCATTAGCGGGGGGGGTATTTACGAGCAGTACTTC
TRBV19	NA	TRBJ1-2	NA	CASSVTENYGYTF	TGTGCCAGTAGTGTAACAGAAAACTATGGCTACACCTTC
TRBV18	NA	TRBJ1-2	NA	CASSPLDRPGGYTF	TGTGCCAGCTCACCCCTGGACAGACCTGGGGGCTACACCTTC
TRBV13	TRBD2	TRBJ2-7	NA	CASSPRSGVVYEQYF	TGTGCCAGCAGCCCCAGGAGCGGGGTAGTTTACGAGCAGTACTTC
TRBV5-1	TRBD2	TRBJ2-5	NA	CASIPPGRETQYF	TGCGCCAGCATCCCACCCGGGAGGGAGACCCAGTACTTC
TRBV18	NA	TRBJ1-3	NA	CASSPTPSGNTIYF	TGTGCCAGCTCACCGACTCCCTCTGGAAACACCATATATTTT
TRBV5-4	NA	TRBJ2-3	NA	CASSPDEGATDTQYF	TGTGCCAGCAGCCCCGACGAGGGAGCCACAGATACGCAGTATTTT
TRBV5-1	NA	TRBJ2-7	NA	CASSLWQNTYEQYF	TGCGCCAGCAGCTTGTGGCAGAATACCTACGAGCAGTACTTC
TRBV11-2	TRBD1	TRBJ2-5	NA	CASSRDRVVETQYF	TGTGCCAGCAGCCGAGACAGGGTCGTGGAGACCCAGTACTTC
TRBV28	NA	TRBJ2-3	NA	CASSSGGSTDTQYF	TGTGCCAGCAGTTCGGGGGGCAGCACAGATACGCAGTATTTT
TRBV29-1	NA	TRBJ1-2	NA	CSVDRDHGYTF	TGCAGCGTTGACAGGGATCATGGCTACACCTTC
TRBV19	TRBD1	TRBJ1-1	few	CATRTGADTEAFF	TGTGCCACCCGGACAGGGGCGGACACTGAAGCTTTCTTT
TRBV6-1	TRBD1	TRBJ2-1	once	CASLPGQGHNEQFF	TGTGCCAGTTTACCGGGACAGGGACACAATGAGCAGTTCTTC
TRBV27	NA	TRBJ1-1	NA	CASRSALKNTEAFF	TGTGCCAGCAGAAGCGCCCTCAAAAACACTGAAGCTTTCTTT
TRBV5-1	TRBD1	TRBJ1-3	NA	CASSVQGTPGNTIYF	TGCGCCAGCAGCGTACAGGGGACCCCTGGAAACACCATATATTTT
TRBV5-1	TRBD2	TRBJ2-5	NA	CASSSVGLAFRETQYF	TGCGCCAGCAGCTCGGTGGGACTAGCATTTCGAGAGACCCAGTACTTC
TRBV9	NA	TRBJ2-7	NA	CASSGGQSYEQYF	TGTGCCAGCAGCGGAGGACAGTCCTACGAGCAGTACTTC
TRBV19	TRBD1	TRBJ1-1	NA	CASSTTGSTEAFF	TGTGCCAGTAGTACGACAGGGAGCACTGAAGCTTTCTTT
TRBV20-1	NA	TRBJ2-3	NA	CSAGAFDTQYF	TGCAGTGCTGGGGCGTTTGATACGCAGTATTTT
TRBV27	TRBD2	TRBJ2-2	NA	CASTSGGWTGELFF	TGTGCCAGCACTAGCGGGGGGTGGACCGGGGAGCTGTTTTTT
TRBV15	NA	TRBJ2-7	NA	CATSRAATEAARQYF	TGTGCCACCAGCAGAGCCGCAACGGAGGCGGCCCGGCAGTACTTC
TRBV28	TRBD1	TRBJ1-5	NA	CASSPRGRGNQPQHF	TGTGCCAGCAGTCCCAGGGGGCGCGGCAATCAGCCCCAGCATTTT
TRBV5-1	TRBD1	TRBJ2-7	NA	CASSSRTGDGLEYF	TGCGCCAGCAGCTCCCGGACAGGGGATGGTTTAGAGTACTTC